A selection of T cell receptor beta chains follows, all from one sample in a study of control samples from healthy donors and cancer patients. Method: immunoSEQ multiplex PCR; TCRdb's copy keeps in-frame clones and lacks some. Of more than 150,000 clones in the sample, approximately 95% were seen once. What was sequenced was blood. All receptors derive from a man aged 18 to 30 in good health. CDR3s include the opening cysteine and the closing phenylalanine or tryptophan. D genes are given only for firm matches. The size field is filled for only some rows; it gives once, few, many or a size class.

j_call: TRBJ1-3; v_call: TRBV27; d_call: -; cdr3_length: 15; clone_size: -; cdr3_nt: TGTGCCAGCAGTTCCTTCGGCGGAGCGAGAAACACCATATATTTT; cdr3_aa: CASSSFGGARNTIYF
j_call: TRBJ2-3; v_call: TRBV6-1; d_call: -; cdr3_length: 13; clone_size: -; cdr3_nt: TGTGCCAGCAGTGAAGTACATAAAGATACGCAGTATTTT; cdr3_aa: CASSEVHKDTQYF
j_call: TRBJ1-5; v_call: TRBV15; d_call: -; cdr3_length: 15; clone_size: -; cdr3_nt: TGTGCCACCAGCAGAGACGGACAGATCAATCAGCCCCAGCATTTT; cdr3_aa: CATSRDGQINQPQHF
j_call: TRBJ1-2; v_call: TRBV7-3; d_call: -; cdr3_length: 15; clone_size: -; cdr3_nt: TGTGCCAGCAGCTTAGGCCCAGGGGAGAATGATGGCTACACCTTC; cdr3_aa: CASSLGPGENDGYTF
j_call: TRBJ2-3; v_call: TRBV29-1; d_call: TRBD2; cdr3_length: 15; clone_size: -; cdr3_nt: TGCAGCGTTGGTCTAGGCGGGGGTAGCACAGATACGCAGTATTTT; cdr3_aa: CSVGLGGGSTDTQYF
j_call: TRBJ2-2; v_call: TRBV30; d_call: -; cdr3_length: 14; clone_size: -; cdr3_nt: TGTGCCTGGAAAGGGCATCCGAACACCGGGGAGCTGTTTTTT; cdr3_aa: CAWKGHPNTGELFF
j_call: TRBJ2-7; v_call: TRBV9; d_call: -; cdr3_length: 15; clone_size: -; cdr3_nt: TGTGCCAGCAGCGTAGATGCAGCGGTCCCCTACGAGCAGTACTTC; cdr3_aa: CASSVDAAVPYEQYF
j_call: TRBJ2-7; v_call: TRBV21-1; d_call: -; cdr3_length: 15; clone_size: -; cdr3_nt: TGTGCCAGCAGCAAGAAAACACCCACCTCCTACGAGCAGTACTTC; cdr3_aa: CASSKKTPTSYEQYF
j_call: TRBJ2-2; v_call: TRBV6-5; d_call: -; cdr3_length: 15; clone_size: -; cdr3_nt: TGTGCCAGCAGTAAACAGGACAGTAACACCGGGGAGCTGTTTTTT; cdr3_aa: CASSKQDSNTGELFF
j_call: TRBJ1-5; v_call: TRBV18; d_call: TRBD1; cdr3_length: 15; clone_size: once; cdr3_nt: TGTGCCAGCTCCCCACGGACAGGGAACGATCAACTCCAGCATTTT; cdr3_aa: CASSPRTGNDQLQHF
j_call: TRBJ1-1; v_call: TRBV6-6; d_call: -; cdr3_length: 12; clone_size: -; cdr3_nt: TGTGCCAGCAGACAACAGGGCGCTGAAGCTTTCTTT; cdr3_aa: CASRQQGAEAFF
j_call: TRBJ1-4; v_call: TRBV29-1; d_call: TRBD1; cdr3_length: 13; clone_size: -; cdr3_nt: TGCAGCGTAATGGACAGGAGTAATGAAAAACTGTTTTTT; cdr3_aa: CSVMDRSNEKLFF
j_call: TRBJ2-7; v_call: TRBV2; d_call: -; cdr3_length: 15; clone_size: -; cdr3_nt: TGTGCCAGCGGAAAACGTACAGGGAGATGGGCCGAGCAGTACTTC; cdr3_aa: CASGKRTGRWAEQYF
j_call: TRBJ2-3; v_call: TRBV11-2; d_call: -; cdr3_length: 14; clone_size: -; cdr3_nt: TGTGCCAGCAACGATTGGAAGGGCACAGATACGCAGTATTTT; cdr3_aa: CASNDWKGTDTQYF
j_call: TRBJ2-2; v_call: TRBV4-1; d_call: -; cdr3_length: 15; clone_size: -; cdr3_nt: TGCGCCAGCAGCCGAAACCCGGGGCCGGATGGGGAGCTGTTTTTT; cdr3_aa: CASSRNPGPDGELFF
j_call: TRBJ1-2; v_call: TRBV6-5; d_call: -; cdr3_length: 15; clone_size: -; cdr3_nt: TGTGCCAGCAGCTCCACGGGACGGACGATCTATGGCTACACCTTC; cdr3_aa: CASSSTGRTIYGYTF
j_call: TRBJ2-4; v_call: TRBV7-8; d_call: -; cdr3_length: 20; clone_size: -; cdr3_nt: TGTGCCAGCAGCCCTATGGCCCCATTTTTGGAGAGACTAGCCAAAAACATTCAGTACTTC; cdr3_aa: CASSPMAPFLERLAKNIQYF
j_call: TRBJ1-1; v_call: TRBV2; d_call: -; cdr3_length: 15; clone_size: -; cdr3_nt: TGTGCCAGCAGTGAATTTCCTGGGGGGGCGGCTGAAGCTTTCTTT; cdr3_aa: CASSEFPGGAAEAFF
j_call: TRBJ1-3; v_call: TRBV19; d_call: -; cdr3_length: 14; clone_size: -; cdr3_nt: TGTGCCAGTAGCCCGACGGCGTCTGGAAACACCATATATTTT; cdr3_aa: CASSPTASGNTIYF
j_call: TRBJ2-7; v_call: TRBV12-5; d_call: -; cdr3_length: 12; clone_size: -; cdr3_nt: TGTGCTAGTGGGGTAGAGACCTACGAGCAGTACTTC; cdr3_aa: CASGVETYEQYF
j_call: TRBJ2-7; v_call: TRBV27; d_call: -; cdr3_length: 15; clone_size: -; cdr3_nt: TGTGCCAGCAGTTTATTCCAGGGGACTACCTACGAGCAGTACTTC; cdr3_aa: CASSLFQGTTYEQYF
j_call: TRBJ2-2; v_call: TRBV7-9; d_call: -; cdr3_length: 15; clone_size: -; cdr3_nt: TGTGCCAGCAGCTTAGTGGGGCAGATCACCGGGGAGCTGTTTTTT; cdr3_aa: CASSLVGQITGELFF
j_call: TRBJ2-4; v_call: TRBV6-1; d_call: -; cdr3_length: 15; clone_size: -; cdr3_nt: TGTGCCAGCAGTGAAGGGGGGGTCTCCAAAAACATTCAGTACTTC; cdr3_aa: CASSEGGVSKNIQYF
j_call: TRBJ1-6; v_call: TRBV27; d_call: -; cdr3_length: 14; clone_size: once; cdr3_nt: TGTGCCAGCAGGGCGGGGGAAAGGAATTCACCCCTCCACTTT; cdr3_aa: CASRAGERNSPLHF
j_call: TRBJ2-1; v_call: TRBV28; d_call: -; cdr3_length: 16; clone_size: -; cdr3_nt: TGTGCCAGCAGTTTAGGAAGAGGGGGGGGCTACAATGAGCAGTTCTTC; cdr3_aa: CASSLGRGGGYNEQFF
j_call: TRBJ2-7; v_call: TRBV30; d_call: TRBD1; cdr3_length: 13; clone_size: -; cdr3_nt: TGTGCCTGGAGTGGGAACAGGGGTTACGAGCAGTACTTC; cdr3_aa: CAWSGNRGYEQYF
j_call: TRBJ1-6; v_call: TRBV9; d_call: -; cdr3_length: 17; clone_size: once; cdr3_nt: TGTGCCAGCAGCGTGAGTGGCGGGGCATCCTTTGGGTCACCCCTCCACTTT; cdr3_aa: CASSVSGGASFGSPLHF
j_call: TRBJ2-1; v_call: TRBV7-2; d_call: -; cdr3_length: 16; clone_size: -; cdr3_nt: TGTGCCAGCAGCCCCGGAACAGGTCCTCCCTACAATGAGCAGTTCTTC; cdr3_aa: CASSPGTGPPYNEQFF
j_call: TRBJ2-5; v_call: TRBV5-5; d_call: TRBD2; cdr3_length: 14; clone_size: -; cdr3_nt: TGTGCCAGCAGCTCTGGACTAGTCGGAGAGACCCAGTACTTC; cdr3_aa: CASSSGLVGETQYF
j_call: TRBJ2-3; v_call: TRBV19; d_call: -; cdr3_length: 11; clone_size: -; cdr3_nt: TGTGCCAGTAGTATTACAGATACGCAGTATTTT; cdr3_aa: CASSITDTQYF
j_call: TRBJ1-4; v_call: TRBV29-1; d_call: -; cdr3_length: 14; clone_size: once; cdr3_nt: TGCAGCGCACGATCGGCTTTCCCAGGGGAAAAACTGTTTTTT; cdr3_aa: CSARSAFPGEKLFF